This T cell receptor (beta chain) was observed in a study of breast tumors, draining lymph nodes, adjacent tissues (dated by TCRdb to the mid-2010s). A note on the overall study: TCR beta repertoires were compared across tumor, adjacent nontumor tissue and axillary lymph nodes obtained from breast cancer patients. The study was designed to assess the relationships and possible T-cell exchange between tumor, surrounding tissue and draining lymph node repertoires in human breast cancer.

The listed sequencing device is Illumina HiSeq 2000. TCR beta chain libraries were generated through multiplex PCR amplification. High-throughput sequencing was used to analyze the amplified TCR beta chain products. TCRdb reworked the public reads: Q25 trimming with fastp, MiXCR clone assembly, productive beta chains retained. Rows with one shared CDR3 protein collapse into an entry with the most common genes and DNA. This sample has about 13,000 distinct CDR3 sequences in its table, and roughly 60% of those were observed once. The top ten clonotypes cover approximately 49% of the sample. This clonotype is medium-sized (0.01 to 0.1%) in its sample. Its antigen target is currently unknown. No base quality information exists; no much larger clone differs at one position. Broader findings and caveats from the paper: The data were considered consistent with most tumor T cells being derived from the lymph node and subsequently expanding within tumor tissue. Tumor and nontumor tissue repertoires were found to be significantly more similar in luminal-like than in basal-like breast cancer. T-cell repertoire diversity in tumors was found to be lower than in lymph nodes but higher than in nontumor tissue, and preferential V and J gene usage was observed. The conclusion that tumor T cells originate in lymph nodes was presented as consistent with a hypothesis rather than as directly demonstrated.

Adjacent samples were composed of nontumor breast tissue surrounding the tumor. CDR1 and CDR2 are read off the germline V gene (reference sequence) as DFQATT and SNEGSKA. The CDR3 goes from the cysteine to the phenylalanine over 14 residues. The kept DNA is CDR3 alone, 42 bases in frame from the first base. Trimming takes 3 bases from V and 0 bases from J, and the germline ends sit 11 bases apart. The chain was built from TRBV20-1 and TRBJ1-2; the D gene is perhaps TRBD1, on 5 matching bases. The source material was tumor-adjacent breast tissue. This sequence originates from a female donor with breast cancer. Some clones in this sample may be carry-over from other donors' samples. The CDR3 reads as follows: CSARGDRANYGYTF. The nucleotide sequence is TGCAGTGCTAGGGGGGACCGGGCTAACTATGGCTACACCTTC.